This TCR beta chain emerged from a study of shared clonotypes between healthy human individuals. Turning to the study itself: For every donor, three CD4 naive, three CD4 memory, two CD8 naive and one CD8 memory plates were used.

Splitting of each subset's genomic DNA was done evenly across several immunoSEQ plates. Per the study methods: Owing to the provision of junction-only sequences devoid of quality scores by immunoSEQ, filtering differed. Measured with immunoSEQ multiplex PCR; TCRdb has only the in-frame clones, and not every one. V and J calls and clone size follow that table, whereas D and trimming were derived from the DNA. The sample shows approximately 400,000 clones, 96% of them seen only once. Sequencing was done on a sample of memory CD8+ T cells sorted from blood. Subset here: CD45RO+ cells pooled with CCR7-negative TemRA cells. The sequence derives from a man aged 25-45 years in good health.

In DNA form, the CDR3 reads TGTGCCAGCAGCCCCCTACCTAGGACAGGGTCAGACACAGATACGCAGTATTTT. Amino acid sequence: CASSPLPRTGSDTDTQYF. V and J are TRBV14 and TRBJ2-3, with TRBD1 matching 8 bases. Trimming took 4 bases from V and 2 from J; bases not matched to a gene: 14. CDR1 SGHDN and CDR2 FVKESK come from the germline V gene. This CDR3 has 18 residues.